The 2 T cell receptor beta chains presented below share a single source sample, sequenced in a study of OX40 agonist ivuxolimab in advanced cancers. TCRdb's table, derived via immunoSEQ multiplex PCR, lists solely in-frame clones and lacks some. Of fewer than 95,000 clones listed, 84% are singletons. Sample: CD4+ or CD8+ T cells sorted from blood, taken in a trial of the OX40 agonist ivuxolimab. These receptors came from an adult with an advanced solid tumor such as melanoma, head and neck, liver or kidney cancer.

This clone was seen just once. This rearrangement joins TRBV19 to TRBJ2-7, with 9 bases fitting TRBD2. The CDR3 contains 15 residues. From germline, CDR1 is LNHDA and CDR2 SQIVND (reference sequence). The junction had 2 bases not matched to a gene; V was cut back by 2 bases and J by 0 bases. The CDR3 DNA sequence: TGTGCCAGTAGTATAAGCGGGAGGAGCTCCTACGAGCAGTACTTC. Encoded protein: CASSISGRSSYEQYF.

This clone has more than one count but fewer than ten. The rearrangement uses TRBV20-1 and TRBJ1-2, with D maybe TRBD1 (5 bases). V was trimmed by 5 bases and J by 7 bases, leaving 11 bases between them. Germline assignment: CDR1 DFQATT and CDR2 SNEGSKA (reference sequence). The CDR3 covers 11 residues. The CDR3 bases are TGCAGTGCTCCAGGGAACGTTGGCTACACCTTC. This gives the protein CSAPGNVGYTF.